This T cell receptor (beta chain) was obtained from a study of T-cell memory formation after mild COVID-19. Study in general: TCR clusters mostly belonged to single donors.

TCRdb fed the 5' RACE reads into MiXCR, producing one record per CDR3 protein. The table has a few hundred thousand distinct CDR3 sequences, 25% to 30% seen once. Germline CDR1 is ENHRY and CDR2 is SYGVKD. J lost 7 bases, V lost 6 bases, and 7 bases had no gene match. The CDR3 is made up of 13 amino acids. Sequencing was performed on PBMCs or a T cell subset sorted from them (not recorded which). The receptor's source is an adult woman who had mild COVID-19 (a few samples of this study predate the infection). Cell type and time point are not known. This sequence joins TRBV10-3 and TRBJ1-1; 8 bases are a match to TRBD1. CDR3 sequence: CAIRGQAPGEAFF. The CDR3, as DNA: TGTGCCATCAGGGGACAGGCCCCCGGTGAAGCTTTCTTT.